This TCR beta chain was sequenced in a study of regulatory T cells in long-lasting Graves disease. CDR1 is LGHNA, CDR2 YNFKEQ, per germline. The CDR3 length is 17 residues. V lost 3 bases and J 2 bases, leaving 19 bases between the germline ends. Concerning this clonotype itself: Its antigen is unidentified.

Points from the study as a whole: The persistent group shared 2,500 or so public clonotypes, more than the roughly 990 shared by new patients. Graves' patients with persistent disease showed TCR diversity lower than patients newly diagnosed.

Time point in this sample: persistent/refractory GD, antithyroid drugs over 5 years with positive TRAb. PBMC RNA was the source of the TCR library. Investigators report Graves' disease was diagnosed under American Thyroid Association guidelines. The authors drew patients from an endocrinology department in Xi'an, China. Arm-PCR of CDR3 regions and iRepertoire HTBI primers were the basis on which TCR beta libraries were built. TCRdb redid the calling of the multiplex PCR reads with MiXCR, one entry per CDR3 protein. The sample comprises 300,000 to 400,000 distinct CDR3 sequences, about 20% of which are singletons, and less than 35% rests with the top ten.

Source: peripheral blood mononuclear cells (PBMCs), taken when the disease was refractory, from a patient treated with antithyroid drugs. This chain uses TRBV4-2 with TRBJ1-1, with D hard to call. The clonotype was recovered from a female donor with Graves disease. CDR3 amino acids: CASSHPMVEHLNTEAFF. CDR3 coding DNA: TGTGCCAGCAGCCATCCCATGGTGGAACACCTAAACACTGAAGCTTTCTTT.